This entry describes one T cell receptor beta chain. The table lists this clone with a few counts. The specificity of this receptor is unknown. The record has no base qualities; no much larger clone is one base away. This entry comes from a study of immune evolution from preneoplasia to lung adenocarcinoma (dated by TCRdb to the early 2020s). Regarding the research as a whole: HLA loss of heterozygosity was seen in 7%, 15% and 33% of AIS, MIA and ADC lesions, and in no AAH lesions. Immune contexture across lung adenocarcinoma precursors and invasive adenocarcinoma was profiled using immune gene expression, TCR sequencing and multiplex immunofluorescence. Resected precursor lesions (AAH, AIS, MIA) and invasive adenocarcinomas were compared with paired morphologically normal lung tissue. Sample size was based on specimen availability rather than a prior power calculation. The immune data were integrated with whole exome sequencing and methylation data from the same cohort of nodules. A total of roughly 51 patients with pulmonary nodules who underwent surgical resection were included in the overall cohort. TCR sequencing data came from roughly 51 patients. It was reported in the study that about a hundred samples were used for TCR sequencing. POLYSOLVER was used to infer Class I HLA alleles from exome data, while LOHHLA was used to detect allele-specific HLA loss. The paper's findings and limits, for the study overall: Because every patient came from Japan and China, how well the results apply to Western populations was uncertain. T cell clonality was highest in KRAS-mutant nodules compared with EGFR-mutant or double wild-type lesions. Normal lung had the highest top T cell clone frequencies, and these frequencies appeared to fall progressively from AAH through AIS, MIA and invasive adenocarcinoma. The highest clonality was observed in normal lung, whereas higher T cell density and diversity but lower clonality appeared to be present in later-stage lesions. The findings reflected association rather than direct causation, and larger cohorts with long-term follow-up and longitudinal biopsies were considered necessary.

Trimming costs V 6 bases and J 6 bases, and their ends lie 12 bases apart. The germline V gene sets CDR1 to SNHLY and CDR2 to FYNNEI. From cysteine to phenylalanine, the CDR3 is 13 amino acids long. Solely the CDR3 DNA is kept, with 39 bases framed from the first base. Between the mid-2010s and the late 2010s, the patients underwent resection in either Japan or China. Histologic diagnosis of each case was confirmed independently by two lung cancer pathologists on H&E slides. To enrich premalignant or tumor cells for nucleic acid extraction, macro-dissection was performed after pathologic assessment. DNA was isolated from FFPE tissue using the AllPrep DNA/RNA FFPE Kit. The immunoSEQ hsTCRbeta Kit was used to sequence TCR beta CDR3 regions from DNA. The study's processing was this. TCR sequencing data were analysed with the ImmunoSEQ Analyzer. T cell clonality was calculated on productive rearrangements as 1 minus Pielou's evenness. To measure T cell diversity, the inverse Simpson index was applied to productive templates. T cell density was TCR beta template counts normalized to usable DNA, estimated by amplifying and sequencing housekeeping genes. Two-sided Kruskal-Wallis tests were used to compare TCR metrics across histologic stages. TCRdb carries this immuneACCESS record with in-frame sequences only. Its versions omit some clonotypes, under half of them owing to an unresolved V gene in the studies checked, with the rest unexplained. The DNA was the basis for D and trimming; V, J and clone size are from that table. This sample has roughly 38,000 clones in its table, and 74% of those were observed once. The ten top clones hold approximately 6.1% of the sample.

The V and J genes are TRBV2 and TRBJ1-5; tentative D gene TRBD1, with 6 bases matching. The receptor's source is a person in their sixties or seventies with lung adenocarcinoma. What was sequenced was FFPE invasive lung adenocarcinoma tissue. The sample's cell subset or site label, decoded: frankly invasive lung adenocarcinoma (ADC). The encoded CDR3 is CASSQQGGQPQHF. In nucleotide form, the sequence is TGTGCCAGCAGCCAACAGGGTGGTCAGCCCCAGCATTTT.